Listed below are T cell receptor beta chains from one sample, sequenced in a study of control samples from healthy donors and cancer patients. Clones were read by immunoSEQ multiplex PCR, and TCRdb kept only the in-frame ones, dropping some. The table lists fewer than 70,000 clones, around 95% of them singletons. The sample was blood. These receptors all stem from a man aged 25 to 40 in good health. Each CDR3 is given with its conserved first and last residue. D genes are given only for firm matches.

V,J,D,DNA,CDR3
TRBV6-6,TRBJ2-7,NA,TGTGCCAGCAGTTCACAGGGTTTTTTCGAGCAGTACTTC,CASSSQGFFEQYF
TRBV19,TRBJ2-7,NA,TGTGCCAGTAGTATGAGTGGTCGCTCCTACGAGCAGTACTTC,CASSMSGRSYEQYF
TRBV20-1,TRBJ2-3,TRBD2,TGCAGTGCTAGTGGGTTGTCTAGCGGGAGCCCAGATACGCAGTATTTT,CSASGLSSGSPDTQYF
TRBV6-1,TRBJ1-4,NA,TGTGCCAGCAGTCCAGTCCCGGGACATTCCGAAAAACTGTTTTTT,CASSPVPGHSEKLFF
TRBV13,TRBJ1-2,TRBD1,TGTGCCAGCAGCAGCCCGGGACAGGTCCATGGCTACACCTTC,CASSSPGQVHGYTF
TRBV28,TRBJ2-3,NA,TGTGCCAGCAGTTTAATCACCCAGGGAACCCCCGGCACAGATACGCAGTATTTT,CASSLITQGTPGTDTQYF
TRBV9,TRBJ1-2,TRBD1,TGTGCCAGCAGCTCATATGAACAGGGGGCGTCGGGCTACACCTTC,CASSSYEQGASGYTF
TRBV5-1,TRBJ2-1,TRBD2,TGCGCCAGCAGCTCCCGACCCGGGAGGGCCTACAATGAGCAGTTCTTC,CASSSRPGRAYNEQFF
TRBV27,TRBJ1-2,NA,TGTGCCAGCAGCAAATTATCCCCGGATTCTTCCTATGGCTACACCTTC,CASSKLSPDSSYGYTF
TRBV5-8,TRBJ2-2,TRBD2,TGTGCCAGCAGCTTGCCTAGCGGGAGCTGGGGCGGGGAACTGTTTTTT,CASSLPSGSWGGELFF
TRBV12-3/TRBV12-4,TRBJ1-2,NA,TGTGCCAGCAGTTACAGGTTTGGCTACACCTTC,CASSYRFGYTF
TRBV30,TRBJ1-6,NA,TGTGCCTGGAGTGTCCGAATGGACTCACCCCTCCACTTT,CAWSVRMDSPLHF
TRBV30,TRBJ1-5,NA,TGTGCCTGGAGACCAGATAGCAATCAGCCCCAGCATTTT,CAWRPDSNQPQHF
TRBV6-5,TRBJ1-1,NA,TGTGCCAGCAAGGTCGGAGTCCCTGAAGCTTTCTTT,CASKVGVPEAFF
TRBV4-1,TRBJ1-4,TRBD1,TGCGCCAGCAGCCAAGGCCAGACAGGGTGGGGGAATGAAAAACTGTTTTTT,CASSQGQTGWGNEKLFF
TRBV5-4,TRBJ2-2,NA,TGTGCCAGCAGGCCTGACAGGTGGGCCGGGGAGCTGTTTTTT,CASRPDRWAGELFF